The clone carrying this TCR beta chain was seen a handful of times. Antigen specificity is unknown. This sample stems from a study of T cell responses to AZD1222 COVID-19 vaccine. The study, taken as a whole, reports: The number of AZD1222 recipients seropositive at baseline was only five or six.

Trimming took 3 bases from V and 1 from J, leaving 7 bases between them. The CDR3 covers 14 residues. The germline V gene encodes CDR1 SGHTA and CDR2 FQGNSA. Measured with immunoSEQ multiplex PCR; TCRdb has only the in-frame clones, and not every one. Found here are around 94,000 clones, 86% of them singletons; the top ten hold approximately 5.1%. The V call is TRBV7-2, the J call TRBJ1-5; D gene unclear. The sequenced sample was peripheral blood, obtained on day 0 of AZD1222 vaccination. This sequence originates from an adult in good health. CDR3 amino acids: CASSFYSSNQPQHF. The CDR3 DNA reads as TGTGCCAGCAGCTTTTACAGCAGCAATCAGCCCCAGCATTTT.